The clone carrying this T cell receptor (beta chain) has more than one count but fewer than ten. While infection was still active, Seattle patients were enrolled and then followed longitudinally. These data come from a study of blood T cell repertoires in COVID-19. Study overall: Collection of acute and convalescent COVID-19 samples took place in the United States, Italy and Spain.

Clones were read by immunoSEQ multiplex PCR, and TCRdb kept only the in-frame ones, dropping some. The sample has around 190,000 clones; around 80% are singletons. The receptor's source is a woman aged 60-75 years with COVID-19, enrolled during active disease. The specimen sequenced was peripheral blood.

The CDR3 DNA is TGTGCCAGCAGCCACCTAGCGGAAGAGACCCAGTACTTC. This encodes CASSHLAEETQYF. The chain uses TRBV5-4 and TRBJ2-5, with 7 bases that match TRBD2. CDR3 length: 13 amino acids. Trimming removed 4 bases from V and 3 bases from J; junction bases left unmatched: 3. In germline, CDR1 is SGHNT, CDR2 YYREEE (reference sequence).